Listed below are T cell receptor beta chains from one sample, sequenced in a study of esophageal squamous cell carcinoma under preoperative chemotherapy. Each CDR3 protein is one row after TCRdb ran MiXCR on the PCR reads. The table has around 9,800 distinct CDR3 sequences, roughly 60% seen once. The sample was gathered from a patient given preoperative chemotherapy. The receptor source for this set is a human donor with esophageal squamous cell carcinoma. The donor label of this sample is uncertain. CDR3s include the opening cysteine and the closing phenylalanine or tryptophan. D genes are given only for firm matches. Size is omitted from some rows. Given values are once, few, many or a class for expanded clones.

medium-sized,TRBV27,TRBJ1-1,NA,13,TGTGCCAGCAGTTTCGGGGATAGCACTGAAGCTTTCTTT,CASSFGDSTEAFF
few,TRBV7-6,TRBJ2-1,NA,14,TGTGCCAGCAGCTTCGGATTTCCCGCCTACGAGCAGTTCTTC,CASSFGFPAYEQFF
NA,TRBV6-1,TRBJ2-7,NA,13,TGTGCCAGCAGGTCTGCTGTCACCTACGAGCAGTACTTC,CASRSAVTYEQYF
NA,TRBV6-1,TRBJ2-5,NA,13,TGTGCCAGCAGTGAAGGGCACCAAGATACCCAGTACTTC,CASSEGHQDTQYF
large,TRBV6-5,TRBJ2-1,NA,14,TGTGCCAGCAGTTACTCCGGGGGGCGAGATGAGCAGTTCTTC,CASSYSGGRDEQFF
NA,TRBV7-9,TRBJ2-4,TRBD1,14,TGTGCCAGCAGCTTAGCAGAGGGGGCGTACATTCAGTACTTC,CASSLAEGAYIQYF
once,TRBV6-1,TRBJ2-1,NA,13,TGTGCCAGCAGTCGCGGGACAGTTGAGACCCAGTTCTTC,CASSRGTVETQFF
NA,TRBV6-1,TRBJ2-3,TRBD2,16,TGTGCCAGCAGTGAATCGGGGGGGAGAGACACAGACATGCAGTATTTT,CASSESGGRDTDMQYF
NA,TRBV7-2,TRBJ2-1,TRBD2,14,TGTGCCAGCAGCTTAGAGGATTGGCGGGGGACCCAGTTCTTC,CASSLEDWRGTQFF
NA,TRBV6-1,TRBJ2-3,NA,16,TGTGCGAGCCGCGTATCGGGGCGGTGCTACAAAGACACGCAGTATTTT,CASRVSGRCYKDTQYF
once,TRBV6-1,TRBJ2-1,TRBD2,15,TGTGCCAGCAGTGTCCGAGGAAGGGAGGGGAATGAGCAGTTCTTC,CASSVRGREGNEQFF
NA,TRBV12-3/TRBV12-4,TRBJ1-1,NA,13,TGTGCCAGCAGTTTAAACCCGCCCCCTGAAGCTTTCTTT,CASSLNPPPEAFF
NA,TRBV6-5,TRBJ2-5,NA,18,TGTGCCAGCAGTTACTCGAGGCAGGGCAGGGGGGCGGGGGAGACCCAGTACTTC,CASSYSRQGRGAGETQYF
NA,TRBV7-2,TRBJ2-7,NA,16,TGTGCCAGCAGCTTAGCCCGGCTCTGGTCCTCCTACGAGCAGTACTTC,CASSLARLWSSYEQYF
NA,TRBV7-8,TRBJ2-5,TRBD2,19,TGTGCCAGCAGCTTACCCGGGACTAGCGGGAGCTCTACGGAAGAGACCCAGTACTTC,CASSLPGTSGSSTEETQYF
many,TRBV6-5,TRBJ2-1,TRBD2,15,TGTGCCAGCAGTTTTCCTAGCGGGAGTGGAAATGAGCAGTTCTTC,CASSFPSGSGNEQFF
once,TRBV4-2,TRBJ2-7,TRBD2,17,TGTGCCAGCAGCCAAGCCCATAGCGGGAGAAATATTTACGAGCAGTACTTC,CASSQAHSGRNIYEQYF
NA,TRBV6-1,TRBJ2-3,NA,16,TGTGCCAGCAGTGGATTTGGGGGACGCTACCCAGATACGCAGTATTTC,CASSGFGGRYPDTQYF
NA,TRBV6-1,TRBJ2-3,NA,18,TGTGCCAGCAGTGAGAGGGCAGGGGGGGGTTCTGACACAGAGACGCAGTATTTT,CASSERAGGGSDTETQYF
NA,TRBV6-1,TRBJ2-1,TRBD2,17,TGTGCCAGCAAACCAGGACTAGCGGGTCTCCCCTACAATGAGCAGTTCTTC,CASKPGLAGLPYNEQFF
NA,TRBV6-4,TRBJ2-3,NA,14,TGTGCCAGCAGTGGGGATTCCGGGACAGATACGCAGTATTTT,CASSGDSGTDTQYF
NA,TRBV7-2,TRBJ2-1,NA,13,TGTGCCAGCAGCTTGGACAACTACAATGAGCAGTTCTTC,CASSLDNYNEQFF
few,TRBV27,TRBJ2-7,TRBD2,14,TGTGCCAGCGGACTAGCGGGAGTAGAATACGAGCAGTACTTC,CASGLAGVEYEQYF
NA,TRBV12-3/TRBV12-4,TRBJ2-3,TRBD2,17,TGTGCCAGCAGTACTAATCCCGGGACTACCAATCCAGATACGCAGTATTTT,CASSTNPGTTNPDTQYF
few,TRBV6-1,TRBJ2-3,TRBD2,22,TGTGCCAGCAGGGGGACTAAGCGGGGGCCGGGACTAGCGGGAGTGGAGACAGGGGCGCAGTATTTT,CASRGTKRGPGLAGVETGAQYF
NA,TRBV6-1,TRBJ2-1,TRBD1,15,TGTGCCAGCAGTGATGGGACAGGGGGCCACAATGAGCAGTTCTTC,CASSDGTGGHNEQFF
medium-sized,TRBV6-1,TRBJ1-1,TRBD1,15,TGTGCCAGCAGTCCCCAAGGGGGCATTTTAACTGAAGCTTTCTTT,CASSPQGGILTEAFF
medium-sized,TRBV6-1,TRBJ2-1,TRBD2,15,TGTGCCAGCAGGCGGACTAGCGGCTCCTACAATGAGCAGTTCTTC,CASRRTSGSYNEQFF
NA,TRBV6-1,TRBJ2-1,TRBD1,14,TGTGCCAGCAGCGGACAGGGGGCCGTCTACGAGCAGTTCTTC,CASSGQGAVYEQFF
NA,TRBV6-1,TRBJ2-1,NA,13,TGTGCCAGCAGGGATGAGAGCTCAGATACGCAGTTCTTC,CASRDESSDTQFF
NA,TRBV11-3,TRBJ2-3,NA,13,TGTGCCAGCAGCTTAGAGGGGACAGATACGCAGTATTTT,CASSLEGTDTQYF
NA,TRBV6-1,TRBJ2-5,NA,15,TGTGCCAGCAGGGGGACCGGGACTGGGGTACAGACCCTGTACTTC,CASRGTGTGVQTLYF
NA,TRBV6-1,TRBJ2-1,NA,15,TGTGCCAGCAGGGCTGAGGTCGGGGACTACAATGAGCAGTTCTTC,CASRAEVGDYNEQFF
NA,TRBV6-1,TRBJ2-3,NA,16,TGTGCCAGCTCGGGGGGCGGGGTAGCGGCCACAGAGACGCAGTATTTC,CASSGGGVAATETQYF
NA,TRBV11-3,TRBJ2-1,TRBD2,15,TGTGCCAGCAGCCTACTAGCGGGACGAAACAATGAGCAGTTCTTC,CASSLLAGRNNEQFF
once,TRBV7-2,TRBJ2-4,NA,13,TGTGCCAGCAGCCTCCAGGGGGGGGGCATTCAGTACTTC,CASSLQGGGIQYF
few,TRBV6-1,TRBJ2-5,NA,13,TGTGCCAGCAGTGGGACAGAAGGGGAGACCCAGTACTTC,CASSGTEGETQYF
NA,TRBV10-3,TRBJ2-3,NA,13,TGTGCCACGGGGCTGCAAGCGAAGGATACGCAGTATTTT,CATGLQAKDTQYF
NA,TRBV11-3,TRBJ2-5,TRBD2,17,TGTGCCAGCAGCACCCTACGGACTAGCGGGAGAGGGGAGACCCAGTACTTC,CASSTLRTSGRGETQYF
NA,TRBV9,TRBJ2-2,NA,16,TGTGCCAGCAGCCCCACCGTGGGGAGCGGAACCGGGGAGCTGTTTTTT,CASSPTVGSGTGELFF
NA,TRBV11-1,TRBJ1-1,NA,13,TGTGCCAGCAGCTTGGGGACCGTAGCTGAAGCTTTCTTT,CASSLGTVAEAFF
medium-sized,TRBV12-3/TRBV12-4,TRBJ2-3,NA,14,TGTGCCAGCAGCCCCCCGGGACCCACAGATACGCAGTATTTT,CASSPPGPTDTQYF
large,TRBV6-5,TRBJ2-7,TRBD1,15,TGTGCCAGCAGTCTGGGACAGGGGTACCCCTACGAGCAGTACTTC,CASSLGQGYPYEQYF
NA,TRBV6-1,TRBJ2-3,TRBD2,17,TGTGCCAGCAGTGAACTTCCCGTAAGGCGGGGGGCGGATACGCAGTATTTT,CASSELPVRRGADTQYF
NA,TRBV7-3,TRBJ2-1,TRBD1,15,TGTGCCAGCAGCCACGGACAGGGGGCCTCCTACGAGCAGTTCTTC,CASSHGQGASYEQFF
NA,TRBV6-1,TRBJ2-4,NA,16,TGTGCCAGCAGTGAATTGTGGCTGAGCGACAAAGACATGCAGTACTTC,CASSELWLSDKDMQYF
NA,TRBV6-1,TRBJ2-7,NA,18,TGTGCCAGCCCTAAAGCCGGCGGTGCGCTTAGCTCCTACAATGAGCAGTACTTC,CASPKAGGALSSYNEQYF
many,TRBV7-6,TRBJ2-7,TRBD2,16,TGTGCCAGCAGCCCCGTTATCAGCGGGGGGGGGGGTGAGCAGTACTTC,CASSPVISGGGGEQYF
many,TRBV7-2,TRBJ2-1,TRBD1,15,TGTGCCAGCAGCCCCCCGACAGGGTCCAAAAACATTCAGTTCTTC,CASSPPTGSKNIQFF
NA,TRBV9,TRBJ2-3,NA,14,TGTGCCAGCAGCGTAGCGGTTTTCACAGATACGCAGTATTTT,CASSVAVFTDTQYF
NA,TRBV6-1,TRBJ2-3,TRBD1,16,TGTGCCAGCAGTCAACCCGGACAGGGAAGTGGAGATACGCAGTATTTT,CASSQPGQGSGDTQYF
few,TRBV6-1,TRBJ2-4,NA,16,TGTGCCAGCAGTGAATTGGGGGTGAGCGACAAAGATACTCAGTACTTC,CASSELGVSDKDTQYF
NA,TRBV7-8,TRBJ2-7,NA,15,TGTGCCAGCAGACCTTATCAGGGACCCTCCTACGAGCAGTACTTC,CASRPYQGPSYEQYF
NA,TRBV7-2,TRBJ2-5,TRBD1,16,TGTGCCAGCAGCTTAGCCGGGACAGGGTCCTACAATGAGCAGTACTTC,CASSLAGTGSYNEQYF
many,TRBV10-1,TRBJ2-1,TRBD2,15,TGCGCCAGCAGTGAGTCCCTAGCGGGAGAGGCGAACAGTTGGTTC,CASSESLAGEANSWF
NA,TRBV7-9,TRBJ2-7,NA,12,TGTGCCACTTCACCCAACCTTAGCCGGCAGTACTTC,CATSPNLSRQYF
NA,TRBV6-5,TRBJ2-1,TRBD1,13,TGTGCCAGCAGTTCGGGACAGTACAATGAGCAGTTCTTC,CASSSGQYNEQFF
large,TRBV12-3/TRBV12-4,TRBJ2-5,TRBD1,18,TGTGCCAGCAGTTTGGGGGGACAGGGGGCGCTTTTAGGAGAGACCCAGTACTTC,CASSLGGQGALLGETQYF
NA,TRBV6-1,TRBJ2-7,TRBD2,17,TGTGCCAGCACAAGTTTTTATAGCGGGAGTCCGAACAATGAGCAGTACTTC,CASTSFYSGSPNNEQYF
NA,TRBV6-5,TRBJ2-1,NA,13,TGTGCCAGCAGTTACTCTCACCTCAGTGAGCAGTTCTTC,CASSYSHLSEQFF